A selection of T cell receptor beta chains follows, all from one sample in a study of T cell responses to AZD1222 COVID-19 vaccine. Libraries were prepared by immunoSEQ multiplex PCR; TCRdb keeps only in-frame clonotypes and omits some of them. The sample holds 95,000 or so clones, 88% seen once. The material was peripheral blood, obtained on day 0 of AZD1222 vaccination. The receptor set was obtained from an adult in good health. CDR3s include the opening cysteine and the closing phenylalanine or tryptophan. D genes are given only for firm matches. Rows give clone size only sometimes, using once, few, many, or a class for an expanded clone.

j_call: TRBJ1-3
clone_size: NA
d_call: NA
v_call: TRBV19
cdr3_nt: TGTGCCAGTAGTATGTCCGGATACGGTAACACCATATATTTT
cdr3_aa: CASSMSGYGNTIYF

j_call: TRBJ1-2
clone_size: NA
d_call: TRBD1
v_call: TRBV5-1
cdr3_nt: TGCGCCAGCAGCCCGGGCGGTGAGGGGGCGAGGGGCTACACCTTC
cdr3_aa: CASSPGGEGARGYTF

j_call: TRBJ1-1
clone_size: NA
d_call: NA
v_call: TRBV27
cdr3_nt: TGTGCCAGCAGGCTAAACAGGGTCGAGAATGAAGCTTTCTTT
cdr3_aa: CASRLNRVENEAFF

j_call: TRBJ1-6
clone_size: NA
d_call: TRBD1
v_call: TRBV7-9
cdr3_nt: TGTGCCAGCAGCTTAATCCCGGGACAGGGGCACTCACCCCTCCACTTT
cdr3_aa: CASSLIPGQGHSPLHF

j_call: TRBJ2-7
clone_size: NA
d_call: TRBD2
v_call: TRBV7-2
cdr3_nt: TGTGCCAGCAGCATCTCACTAGCGGGGGGTGCCTACGAGCAGTACTTC
cdr3_aa: CASSISLAGGAYEQYF

j_call: TRBJ1-5
clone_size: NA
d_call: TRBD1
v_call: TRBV6-5
cdr3_nt: TGTGCCAGCAAGGGACAGAGCAATCAGCCCCAGCATTTT
cdr3_aa: CASKGQSNQPQHF

j_call: TRBJ2-4
clone_size: NA
d_call: NA
v_call: TRBV5-8
cdr3_nt: TGTGCCAGCAGCTTGGTGGAAGCCAAAAACATTCAGTACTTC
cdr3_aa: CASSLVEAKNIQYF

j_call: TRBJ1-2
clone_size: NA
d_call: NA
v_call: TRBV4-3
cdr3_nt: TGCGCCAGCAGCCAAGGGGTGAGTCGGGGAAGTGGCTACACCTTC
cdr3_aa: CASSQGVSRGSGYTF

j_call: TRBJ2-7
clone_size: once
d_call: NA
v_call: TRBV3-1/TRBV3-2
cdr3_nt: TGTGCCAGCAGCCAAGGACTGAGCTTATTCTACGAGCAGTACTTC
cdr3_aa: CASSQGLSLFYEQYF

j_call: TRBJ1-1
clone_size: NA
d_call: NA
v_call: TRBV29-1
cdr3_nt: TGCAGCGTAGCAGATCCAGGGTTGGAAGCTTTCTTT
cdr3_aa: CSVADPGLEAFF

j_call: TRBJ2-5
clone_size: NA
d_call: NA
v_call: TRBV4-1
cdr3_nt: TGCGCCAGCAGCCAAGTAGGAGGGGTGGAGACCCAGTACTTC
cdr3_aa: CASSQVGGVETQYF

j_call: TRBJ1-5
clone_size: NA
d_call: NA
v_call: TRBV5-1
cdr3_nt: TGCGCCAGCAGCCCAGGGACCGATCAGCCCCAGCATTTT
cdr3_aa: CASSPGTDQPQHF

j_call: TRBJ1-2
clone_size: NA
d_call: TRBD1
v_call: TRBV6-5
cdr3_nt: TGTGCCAGCAGTTACTTACAGGGGCGGGGTGGCTACACCTTC
cdr3_aa: CASSYLQGRGGYTF

j_call: TRBJ1-6
clone_size: once
d_call: TRBD1
v_call: TRBV27
cdr3_nt: TGTGCCAGCAGTTTCTCAGGGGGCTTTCATTCACCCCTCCACTTT
cdr3_aa: CASSFSGGFHSPLHF

j_call: TRBJ1-4
clone_size: once
d_call: TRBD1
v_call: TRBV19
cdr3_nt: TGTGCCAGTAGTATTATGGGACAGCTAAATGAAAAACTGTTTTTT
cdr3_aa: CASSIMGQLNEKLFF

j_call: TRBJ1-1
clone_size: NA
d_call: TRBD1
v_call: TRBV11-3
cdr3_nt: TGTGCCAGCAGCTCCGCAAGGGGGGACAGGAGTGAAGCTTTCTTT
cdr3_aa: CASSSARGDRSEAFF

j_call: TRBJ1-6
clone_size: NA
d_call: NA
v_call: TRBV2
cdr3_nt: TGTGCCAGCGGTGGCACGCTCAATTCACCCCTCCACTTT
cdr3_aa: CASGGTLNSPLHF

j_call: TRBJ1-1
clone_size: NA
d_call: TRBD1
v_call: TRBV19
cdr3_nt: TGTGCCAGTAGTATACGGGACAGGGGAAGGGGGACTGAAGCTTTCTTT
cdr3_aa: CASSIRDRGRGTEAFF

j_call: TRBJ2-1
clone_size: NA
d_call: NA
v_call: TRBV5-5
cdr3_nt: TGTGCCAGCAGAAACCCGGGATTGGTTTACAATGAGCAGTTCTTC
cdr3_aa: CASRNPGLVYNEQFF

j_call: TRBJ1-2
clone_size: NA
d_call: NA
v_call: TRBV6-5
cdr3_nt: TGTGCCAGCAGTCGTACCAGGGGATCCTACGGCTACACCTTC
cdr3_aa: CASSRTRGSYGYTF

j_call: TRBJ2-7
clone_size: NA
d_call: NA
v_call: TRBV29-1
cdr3_nt: TGCAGCGTCCCCATGGCCCTTCTATACGAGCAGTACTTC
cdr3_aa: CSVPMALLYEQYF

j_call: TRBJ1-3
clone_size: NA
d_call: NA
v_call: TRBV6-1
cdr3_nt: TGTGCCAGCAGTGAAGGTGGAAACACCATATATTTT
cdr3_aa: CASSEGGNTIYF

j_call: TRBJ1-3
clone_size: NA
d_call: TRBD1
v_call: TRBV6-5
cdr3_nt: TGTGCCAGCAGTTACTCCCGGACAGGGGACCGAAACACCATATATTTT
cdr3_aa: CASSYSRTGDRNTIYF

j_call: TRBJ1-3
clone_size: once
d_call: TRBD1
v_call: TRBV30
cdr3_nt: TGTGCCTGGACCCAGGTCGGGACAGGCTCTGGAAACACCATATATTTT
cdr3_aa: CAWTQVGTGSGNTIYF

j_call: TRBJ2-5
clone_size: NA
d_call: NA
v_call: TRBV28
cdr3_nt: TGTGCCAGCAGCTCGGGTATCCCCGAGACCCAGTACTTC
cdr3_aa: CASSSGIPETQYF

j_call: TRBJ2-7
clone_size: once
d_call: NA
v_call: TRBV27
cdr3_nt: TGTGCCAGCAGTCCCGTCGATCGGGTATCCTACGAGCAGTACTTC
cdr3_aa: CASSPVDRVSYEQYF

j_call: TRBJ2-5
clone_size: NA
d_call: TRBD1
v_call: TRBV2
cdr3_nt: TGTGCCAGCAGAGCCACAGGGGGCTATGGTGAGACCCAGTACTTC
cdr3_aa: CASRATGGYGETQYF

j_call: TRBJ1-1
clone_size: NA
d_call: TRBD1
v_call: TRBV7-3
cdr3_nt: TGTGCTAGCAGCTTAACAGGGGGGGACACAGAAGCTTTCTTT
cdr3_aa: CASSLTGGDTEAFF

j_call: TRBJ1-4
clone_size: NA
d_call: TRBD1
v_call: TRBV6-5
cdr3_nt: TGTGCCAGCAGTTACACCCACAGGGGGGAAAAACTGTTTTTT
cdr3_aa: CASSYTHRGEKLFF

j_call: TRBJ1-5
clone_size: NA
d_call: NA
v_call: TRBV5-1
cdr3_nt: TGCGCCAGCAGCCCCGGTTCTGGACAGTTAAATCAGCCCCAGCATTTT
cdr3_aa: CASSPGSGQLNQPQHF

j_call: TRBJ1-5
clone_size: NA
d_call: TRBD1
v_call: TRBV19
cdr3_nt: TGTGCCAGTAGTCCGTCAACAGGGGGCAGTTTGAGCAATCAGCCCCAGCATTTT
cdr3_aa: CASSPSTGGSLSNQPQHF

j_call: TRBJ1-1
clone_size: NA
d_call: NA
v_call: TRBV15
cdr3_nt: TGTGCCACGACACGGACACTGAACACTGAAGCTTTCTTT
cdr3_aa: CATTRTLNTEAFF

j_call: TRBJ2-1
clone_size: NA
d_call: TRBD1
v_call: TRBV6-5
cdr3_nt: TGTGCCAGCGCTTACGGGGACAGGGTCTCTGATGAGCAGTTCTTC
cdr3_aa: CASAYGDRVSDEQFF

j_call: TRBJ1-5
clone_size: NA
d_call: TRBD1
v_call: TRBV10-2
cdr3_nt: TGCGCCAGCAGGAAGGGACAGGGGAATCAGCCCCAGCATTTT
cdr3_aa: CASRKGQGNQPQHF

j_call: TRBJ1-1
clone_size: once
d_call: NA
v_call: TRBV7-9
cdr3_nt: TGTGCCAGCAGCTTAGGGGGGTGGCGGACTGAAGCTTTCTTT
cdr3_aa: CASSLGGWRTEAFF

j_call: TRBJ2-1
clone_size: NA
d_call: NA
v_call: TRBV7-2
cdr3_nt: TGTGCCAGCGGGCGGTACTCCTACAATGAGCAGTTCTTC
cdr3_aa: CASGRYSYNEQFF

j_call: TRBJ1-6
clone_size: NA
d_call: NA
v_call: TRBV25-1
cdr3_nt: TGTGCCAGCAGTGAACCCCCGGACAGTTCACCCCTCCACTTT
cdr3_aa: CASSEPPDSSPLHF

j_call: TRBJ1-1
clone_size: NA
d_call: NA
v_call: TRBV27
cdr3_nt: TGTGCCAGCAGTTCCGATCCTACAGCTGAAGCTTTCTTT
cdr3_aa: CASSSDPTAEAFF

j_call: TRBJ2-3
clone_size: NA
d_call: NA
v_call: TRBV7-2
cdr3_nt: TGTGCCAGCAGCTTAGATAGGGCGCCCTTTACAGATACGCAGTATTTT
cdr3_aa: CASSLDRAPFTDTQYF

j_call: TRBJ2-7
clone_size: NA
d_call: NA
v_call: TRBV6-5
cdr3_nt: TGTGCCAGCAGTTACGAGACCCCATTTGGCGAGCAGTACTTC
cdr3_aa: CASSYETPFGEQYF

j_call: TRBJ1-4
clone_size: few
d_call: NA
v_call: TRBV11-3
cdr3_nt: TGTGCCAGCAGCTTAGGGGGGCGGCAGGAAAAACTGTTTTTT
cdr3_aa: CASSLGGRQEKLFF

j_call: TRBJ1-5
clone_size: once
d_call: NA
v_call: TRBV27
cdr3_nt: TGTGCCAGCAGTTTATATCCCGGAGAGCCCCAGCATTTT
cdr3_aa: CASSLYPGEPQHF

j_call: TRBJ2-3
clone_size: NA
d_call: TRBD1
v_call: TRBV5-6
cdr3_nt: TGTGCCAGCAGTTCCCCTGACAGGGCGAGTGAAGATACGCAGTATTTT
cdr3_aa: CASSSPDRASEDTQYF

j_call: TRBJ2-3
clone_size: once
d_call: NA
v_call: TRBV7-9
cdr3_nt: TGTGCCAGCAGCTTAGCCGGGGGCAGGACAGATACGCAGTATTTT
cdr3_aa: CASSLAGGRTDTQYF

j_call: TRBJ1-5
clone_size: NA
d_call: NA
v_call: TRBV6-6
cdr3_nt: TGTGCCAGCAGGCTCGATAGCAATCAGCCCCAGCATTTT
cdr3_aa: CASRLDSNQPQHF

j_call: TRBJ2-5
clone_size: NA
d_call: NA
v_call: TRBV14
cdr3_nt: TGTGCCAGCAGCCCGGGGCAAGAGACCCAGTACTTC
cdr3_aa: CASSPGQETQYF

j_call: TRBJ1-2
clone_size: NA
d_call: TRBD1
v_call: TRBV18
cdr3_nt: TGTGCCAGCTCACCGGGTGACAGGGTGGGAGGCTACACCTTC
cdr3_aa: CASSPGDRVGGYTF

j_call: TRBJ2-7
clone_size: NA
d_call: NA
v_call: TRBV7-2
cdr3_nt: TGTGCCAGCAGTAAACGACAATACGAGCAGTACTTC
cdr3_aa: CASSKRQYEQYF

j_call: TRBJ1-1
clone_size: few
d_call: NA
v_call: TRBV6-5
cdr3_nt: TGTGCCAGCAGTTACTCGAATGGCTGGGGGGACACTGAAGCTTTCTTT
cdr3_aa: CASSYSNGWGDTEAFF

j_call: TRBJ1-4
clone_size: few
d_call: TRBD1
v_call: TRBV25-1
cdr3_nt: TGTGCCAGCAGTGATCCCGGACAGGGGATAAGTGAAAAACTGTTTTTT
cdr3_aa: CASSDPGQGISEKLFF

j_call: TRBJ2-4
clone_size: NA
d_call: TRBD2
v_call: TRBV6-2/TRBV6-3
cdr3_nt: TGTGCCAGCAGTTACAGGGGAACGGGAGGTAAAAACATTCAGTACTTC
cdr3_aa: CASSYRGTGGKNIQYF

j_call: TRBJ1-2
clone_size: NA
d_call: NA
v_call: TRBV5-1
cdr3_nt: TGCGCCAGCAGCCGGACCACAGGGAAGGGGGACTATGGCTACACCTTC
cdr3_aa: CASSRTTGKGDYGYTF

j_call: TRBJ2-2
clone_size: NA
d_call: NA
v_call: TRBV28
cdr3_nt: TGTGCCAGCAGTTTAATTAGGGGTGGCCCCGGGGAGCTGTTTTTT
cdr3_aa: CASSLIRGGPGELFF

j_call: TRBJ1-3
clone_size: few
d_call: NA
v_call: TRBV28
cdr3_nt: TGTGCCAGCAGTTTGGGAGTTACTGGAAACACCATATATTTT
cdr3_aa: CASSLGVTGNTIYF

j_call: TRBJ2-3
clone_size: NA
d_call: TRBD2
v_call: TRBV6-5
cdr3_nt: TGTGCCAGCAGTCTAGCGGATACCAGCACAGATACGCAGTATTTT
cdr3_aa: CASSLADTSTDTQYF

j_call: TRBJ2-3
clone_size: few
d_call: NA
v_call: TRBV5-1
cdr3_nt: TGCGCCAGCAGCTTGGAACCCTCGTATACGCAGTATTTT
cdr3_aa: CASSLEPSYTQYF

j_call: TRBJ1-2
clone_size: NA
d_call: TRBD1
v_call: TRBV7-2
cdr3_nt: TGTGCCAGCAGCTGGGACAGAGTCTATGGCTACACCTTC
cdr3_aa: CASSWDRVYGYTF